These T cell receptor beta chains were read from a single sample in a study of cytomegalovirus exposure and HLA in healthy donors. Method: immunoSEQ multiplex PCR; TCRdb's copy keeps in-frame clones and lacks some. The sample holds some 99,000 clones; 55% to 75% are singletons and the top ten take under 6.5%. Sequenced sample: PBMCs. Receptors were obtained from a woman aged 70-85 years in good health and CMV-seropositive. The CDR3 runs from the conserved cysteine through the conserved F or W. D genes are given only for firm matches. Clone size is shown for a subset of rows, as once, few, many or a class of expanded clone.

V gene,D gene,J gene,clone size,CDR3 protein,CDR3 DNA
TRBV7-8,TRBD1,TRBJ1-5,few,CASSPNQGASQPQHF,TGTGCCAGCAGCCCAAACCAGGGGGCCAGTCAGCCCCAGCATTTT
TRBV19,NA,TRBJ1-1,NA,CASTLSPGSLDEAFF,TGTGCCAGTACCCTATCCCCAGGGTCGCTCGATGAAGCTTTCTTT
TRBV19,TRBD1,TRBJ1-1,NA,CASRTGLNTEAFF,TGTGCCAGTAGGACAGGGTTGAACACTGAAGCTTTCTTT
TRBV9,TRBD1,TRBJ1-6,NA,CASSVGLQGVNSPLHF,TGTGCCAGCAGCGTAGGGTTACAGGGGGTTAATTCACCCCTCCACTTT
TRBV30,TRBD1,TRBJ1-5,few,CAWGTVGNQPQHF,TGTGCCTGGGGGACAGTAGGGAATCAGCCCCAGCATTTT
TRBV27,TRBD1,TRBJ2-1,NA,CASSSPGQGNNEQFF,TGTGCCAGCAGTTCCCCGGGACAGGGGAACAATGAGCAGTTCTTC
TRBV7-9,TRBD1,TRBJ2-7,NA,CASRGTDRAYEQYF,TGTGCCAGCAGAGGGACAGATAGAGCCTACGAGCAGTACTTC
TRBV6-5,TRBD1,TRBJ1-4,NA,CASSHTGTGDEKLFF,TGTGCCAGCAGTCACACCGGGACAGGGGATGAAAAACTGTTTTTT
TRBV5-1,NA,TRBJ2-5,NA,CASSLFGGRETQYF,TGCGCCAGCAGCTTGTTCGGGGGACGAGAGACCCAGTACTTC
TRBV2,NA,TRBJ2-2,NA,CASRPTATGELFF,TGTGCCAGCAGACCGACAGCGACCGGGGAGCTGTTTTTT
TRBV7-9,TRBD2,TRBJ2-7,NA,CASSPSGGATVQYF,TGTGCCAGCAGCCCTAGCGGGGGGGCCACCGTGCAGTACTTC
TRBV25-1,TRBD1,TRBJ1-6,NA,CASSESQGYNSPLHF,TGTGCCAGCAGTGAATCACAGGGGTATAATTCACCCCTCCACTTT
TRBV5-8,NA,TRBJ1-4,NA,CASSLRDGKEKLFF,TGTGCCAGCAGCCTGCGGGACGGGAAAGAAAAACTGTTTTTT
TRBV11-2,NA,TRBJ1-1,NA,CASSQMGLNEAFF,TGTGCCAGCAGCCAGATGGGCCTTAATGAAGCTTTCTTT
TRBV7-9,TRBD1,TRBJ1-5,NA,CASSSGQVNQPQHF,TGTGCCAGCAGCTCGGGACAGGTCAATCAGCCCCAGCATTTT
TRBV13,NA,TRBJ2-3,few,CASLARADTQYF,TGTGCCAGCTTGGCCCGTGCAGATACGCAGTATTTT
TRBV2,TRBD2,TRBJ2-1,NA,CASSETPSGVHEQFF,TGTGCCAGCAGTGAGACCCCTAGCGGGGTCCATGAGCAGTTCTTC
TRBV27,NA,TRBJ1-1,few,CASSLSGAGTEAFF,TGTGCCAGCAGTTTGTCAGGGGCTGGCACTGAAGCTTTCTTT
TRBV5-1,TRBD2,TRBJ2-1,NA,CASSATGLALNEQFF,TGCGCCAGCAGCGCGACGGGACTAGCCTTAAATGAGCAGTTCTTC
TRBV7-2,NA,TRBJ1-1,NA,CASSLAAGLVNTEAFF,TGTGCCAGCAGCTTAGCTGCAGGGCTCGTGAACACTGAAGCTTTCTTT
TRBV6-6,NA,TRBJ2-3,NA,CASRNRGTSTDTQYF,TGTGCCAGCAGGAATCGGGGGACCAGCACAGATACGCAGTATTTT
TRBV7-2,TRBD2,TRBJ2-7,NA,CASSPPSGAEQYF,TGTGCCAGCAGCCCCCCTAGCGGGGCCGAGCAGTACTTC
TRBV5-1,NA,TRBJ1-1,NA,CASSFGRRANEAFF,TGCGCCAGCAGCTTCGGTAGGCGGGCGAATGAAGCTTTCTTT
TRBV7-2,TRBD1,TRBJ1-2,NA,CASSVTGGQSLF,TGTGCCAGCAGCGTGACAGGGGGCCAGAGCTTATTC
TRBV19,TRBD1,TRBJ1-4,NA,CASSISQGTVKLFF,TGTGCCAGTAGTATAAGCCAGGGGACAGTGAAACTGTTTTTT
TRBV19,TRBD2,TRBJ2-5,NA,CASSIVTSPETQYF,TGTGCCAGTAGTATAGTGACTAGCCCGGAGACCCAGTACTTC
TRBV5-1,TRBD2,TRBJ2-3,few,CASRRLAGGQDTQYF,TGCGCCAGCAGACGACTAGCGGGGGGTCAAGATACGCAGTATTTT
TRBV10-3,TRBD1,TRBJ1-4,NA,CAISEGGQATNEKLFF,TGTGCCATCAGTGAGGGCGGACAGGCAACTAATGAAAAACTGTTTTTT
TRBV7-6,NA,TRBJ1-4,NA,CASSLQGGNEKLFF,TGTGCCAGCAGCTTACAGGGAGGGAATGAAAAACTGTTTTTT
TRBV30,TRBD1,TRBJ1-5,NA,CAWSRTGGGSQPQHF,TGTGCCTGGAGTCGGACAGGGGGAGGGAGTCAGCCCCAGCATTTT